A single sample is the source of the 16 T cell receptor beta chains below, sequenced in a study of T cells after yellow fever vaccination. TCRdb independently ran MiXCR on the 5' RACE reads; one entry per CDR3 protein. The sample gives under 400,000 distinct CDR3 sequences, around 10% of which show up once; roughly a sixth is in the top ten. Sequencing used PBMCs, obtained on the day of the first yellow fever vaccination. The receptors were gathered from a man between 18 and 35 years old who received the YFV17D yellow fever vaccine.

Turning to this clonotype: One junction end does not reproduce the germline sequence, and a read error may be involved. The chain joins TRBV2 to TRBJ2-2, with D perhaps TRBD2 (5 bases). CDR1 is SNHLY and CDR2 is FYNNEI in the germline V gene. There are 14 residues in the CDR3. The CDR3 spells CASSDIQGIGDLFF. Written as DNA, the CDR3 is TGTGCCAGCAGTGACATCCAAGGGATCGGGGATCTGTTTTTT.

This chain links TRBV6-2 or TRBV6-3 with TRBJ2-5; TRBD1 matches 7 bases. J lost 5 bases, V lost 8 bases, and 11 bases had no gene match. The CDR3 runs 14 residues. Germline V lookup: CDR1 MNHEY, CDR2 SVGEGT. This CDR3 reads CASRRGGAEETQYF. In DNA, the CDR3 is TGTGCCAGCCGCCGAGGGGGCGCCGAGGAGACCCAGTACTTC.

Many counts were recorded for this clonotype. The chain is built from TRBV19 and TRBJ1-1; no clear D. Trimming removed 6 bases from V and 4 bases from J, with 12 bases in between. Germline CDR1 reads LNHDA; CDR2 reads SQIVND (reference sequence). This CDR3 spans 13 amino acids. For the CDR3, the DNA is TGTGCCAGTAGCCAACAAGTCGGCACTGAAGCTTTCTTT. Residues: CASSQQVGTEAFF.

This clonotype was observed a few times. CDR3 in amino acids: CASSPSGVLLGANVLTF. As DNA, the CDR3 is TGCGCCAGCTCCCCTAGCGGGGTCCTCCTTGGGGCCAACGTCCTGACTTTC. This chain links TRBV5-1 with TRBJ2-6; TRBD2 agrees at 9 bases. This CDR3 has 17 residues. Per the germline V gene, CDR1 is SGHRS and CDR2 is YFSETQ. V gave up 7 bases and J gave up 3 bases; unmatched junction bases: 11.

The rearrangement joins TRBV2 to TRBJ1-1; D unclear. The CDR3 consists of 11 residues. V was pared by 3 bases and J by 7 bases, with 6 bases between. In germline, CDR1 is SNHLY, CDR2 FYNNEI. CDR3 coding DNA: TGTGCCAGCAGTGATCTACTTGAAGCTTTCTTT. The encoded protein is CASSDLLEAFF. Drawing the rest from reference TRBV2 and TRBJ1-1, the complete variable domain is EPEVTQTPSHQVTQMGQEVILRCVPISNHLYFYWYRQILGQKVEFLVSFYNNEISEKSEIFDDQFSVERPDGSNFTLKIRSTKLEDSAMYFCASSDLLEAFFGQGTRLTVV.

This clonotype was seen repeatedly, ten times or more. The chain carries TRBV4-3 and TRBJ2-2; D remains unclear. The germline V and J ends were trimmed by 0 bases and 1 base, with 9 bases remaining between them. From germline, CDR1 is LGHNA and CDR2 YSLEER. The CDR3 totals 16 residues. As DNA, the CDR3 is TGCGCCAGCAGCCAAGATACTCGGATGAACACCGGGGAGCTGTTTTTT. Encoded protein: CASSQDTRMNTGELFF.

The V call is TRBV11-2, the J call TRBJ2-3; the D is unclear. V lost 2 bases and J lost 2, with 20 bases in between. CDR1 and CDR2 (germline): SGHAT, FQNNGV. The CDR3 sequence is 18 residues long. The CDR3 here is CASSLRVSSRDITDTQYF. The CDR3 coding sequence is TGTGCCAGCAGCTTAAGGGTATCCAGTAGGGATATCACAGATACGCAGTATTTT. The whole variable domain, remainder taken from reference TRBV11-2 and TRBJ2-3, is EAGVAQSPRYKIIEKRQSVAFWCNPISGHATLYWYQQILGQGPKLLIQFQNNGVVDDSQLPKDRFSAERLKGVDSTLKIQPAKLEDSAVYLCASSLRVSSRDITDTQYFGPGTRLTVL.

The gene calls are TRBV29-1 and TRBJ1-5; D remains unclear. CDR3 length: 12 amino acids. CDR1 is SQVTM, CDR2 ANQGSEA, per germline. The CDR3 loop is CGVTAGNQPQHF. The CDR3 region has the DNA TGCGGGGTCACGGCCGGCAATCAGCCCCAGCATTTT.

The V call is TRBV7-6, the J call TRBJ1-6; D might be TRBD1 (5 bases). CDR3 size: 12 residues. CDR1 SGHVS and CDR2 FNYEAQ come from the germline V gene. The V end was cut by 8 bases, the J end by 8 bases, with 10 bases between. The DNA for the CDR3 is TGTGCCAGCCGGGACGCAGATTCACCCCTCCACTTT. The encoded protein is CASRDADSPLHF.

The V and J genes are TRBV10-3 and TRBJ2-7, with D possibly TRBD2 on 6 matching bases. CDR3 size: 13 residues. Germline CDR1 and CDR2: ENHRY and SYGVKD. Trimming pared 8 bases from V and 4 bases from J, leaving 15 bases between. The CDR3, as DNA: TGTGCCATCCAGGCTGGCGGGGATTACGAGCAGTACTTC. This translates into CAIQAGGDYEQYF.

Here the CDR3 DNA reads TGTGCCAGCACCTCCCAGCGGGGGTACAATGAGCAGTTCTTC. Translation: CASTSQRGYNEQFF. The gene calls are TRBV6-2 or TRBV6-3 and TRBJ2-1; 8 nucleotides align to TRBD2. V dropped 7 bases and J dropped 4; count of bases not matched to a gene: 6. From germline, CDR1 is MNHEY and CDR2 SVGEGT. The CDR3 is made up of 14 amino acids.

This chain uses TRBV27 with TRBJ2-1; D unresolved. The CDR3 consists of 13 residues. The V gene lost 6 bases and the J gene lost 5 bases, with 11 bases spanning the gap. Germline V gene data show CDR1 as MNHEY and CDR2 as SMNVEV (reference sequence). DNA for the CDR3: TGTGCCAGCAGGTACTGGGAAAACAATGAGCAGTTCTTC. It translates to CASRYWENNEQFF.

This clonotype was counted between two and nine times. The rearrangement links TRBV6-1 to TRBJ1-5, with D maybe TRBD1 (6 bases). CDR3 length: 15 residues. V lost 6 bases, J lost 0 bases, and 12 bases lay in between. Germline V gene data show CDR1 as MNHNS and CDR2 as SASEGT. CDR3 bases: TGTGCCAGCAGCTCCGACAGGTATAGCAATCAGCCCCAGCATTTT. Amino acids: CASSSDRYSNQPQHF.

A few counts support this clonotype. The rearrangement links TRBV5-1 to TRBJ2-3, with 10 positions matching TRBD2. In germline, CDR1 is SGHRS, CDR2 YFSETQ. The CDR3 has 14 residues. V shed 6 bases and J 3 bases; nucleotides not matched to a gene: 4. The CDR3: CASKRGGQTDTQYF. The CDR3 nucleotides read TGCGCCAGCAAGCGGGGGGGCCAGACAGATACGCAGTATTTT.

In its sample, this clonotype was seen a few times. The CDR3 loop reads CSARTELGYGYTF. In nucleotides, the CDR3 is TGCAGTGCTAGGACCGAATTAGGGTATGGCTACACCTTC. The gene calls are TRBV20-1 and TRBJ1-2, with no clear D. V lost 3 bases to trimming and J lost 5 bases, with 13 bases between them. There are 13 residues in the CDR3. Germline CDR1 and CDR2: DFQATT and SNEGSKA (reference sequence).

This chain connects TRBV18 to TRBJ2-7; TRBD1 matches 9 bases. CDR3 size: 14 residues. The germline CDR1 and CDR2 sequences are KGHSH and LQKENI. V lost 4 bases, J lost 3 bases, and 4 bases stayed unmatched. The CDR3 DNA follows: TGTGCCAGCTCACGGGACAGGGAGGACTACGAGCAGTACTTC. Protein sequence: CASSRDREDYEQYF.